The text below deals with one TCR beta chain. What it binds is not known. Clones were sequenced by immunoSEQ multiplex PCR, and TCRdb holds only the in-frame ones, with some missing. The profile shows roughly 130,000 clones, around nine tenths of them singletons. These data originate in a study of cytomegalovirus exposure and HLA in healthy donors. Looking at the study overall: The roughly 120 validation repertoires, a later analysis reported, used the same platform as the approximately 700 first-cohort repertoires.

General study results and limits: A later analysis found first-cohort TCR clusters tended to co-occur in the 110 or so validation repertoires.

What was sequenced was PBMCs. The receptor's source is a man between 25 and 39 years old in good health and CMV-seronegative.

The CDR3 loop reads CAWNRQDTQDTQYF. The DNA of the CDR3 is TGTGCCTGGAATAGGCAGGACACACAAGATACGCAGTATTTT. This chain joins TRBV30 and TRBJ2-3; D perhaps matches TRBD1 (5 bases). The CDR3 extends over 14 amino acids. Germline CDR1 is GTSNPN and CDR2 is SVGIG (reference sequence). V lost 4 bases and J 5 bases, leaving 16 bases between the germline ends.